A selection of T cell receptor beta chains follows, all from one sample in a study of shared clonotypes between healthy human individuals. The table came from immunoSEQ multiplex PCR; TCRdb's copy has only in-frame clones and leaves some out. The sample includes roughly 2.6 million clones, over 85% of them seen just once. Material: naive CD4+ T cells sorted from blood. The source of these receptors is a man in his late teens or twenties in good health. CDR3s include the opening cysteine and the closing phenylalanine or tryptophan. A D gene is named only where the DNA matches it firmly.

V gene,D gene,J gene,CDR3 DNA,CDR3 protein
TRBV18,TRBD2,TRBJ2-3,TGTGCCAGCTCACCATGGACTAGCGGGGGTTCAGGCACAGATACGCAGTATTTT,CASSPWTSGGSGTDTQYF
TRBV6-4,TRBD1,TRBJ1-6,TGTGCCAGCAGTCCAACAGGGGATAATTCACCCCTCCACTTT,CASSPTGDNSPLHF
TRBV11-3,.,TRBJ2-1,TGTGCCAGCAGCTTATCTACGATGAATGAGCAGTTCTTC,CASSLSTMNEQFF
TRBV6-5,TRBD1,TRBJ1-2,TGTGCCAGCAGTTTGACAGGGTACTATGGCTACACCTTC,CASSLTGYYGYTF
TRBV23-1,.,TRBJ2-5,TGCGCCAGCAGTCCCGACGCAGGGGAGAAGACCCAGTACTTC,CASSPDAGEKTQYF
TRBV10-3,TRBD2,TRBJ2-1,TGTGCCATCAGCTTTACTAGCGGGAACGATGAGCAGTTCTTC,CAISFTSGNDEQFF
TRBV10-3,TRBD2,TRBJ2-3,TGTGCCATCAGTTCCCTTAGCGGGGGCGCAGATACGCAGTATTTT,CAISSLSGGADTQYF
TRBV10-1,TRBD1,TRBJ1-1,TGCGCCAGCCAGGGGGGGCTAAACACTGAAGCTTTCTTT,CASQGGLNTEAFF
TRBV6-1,.,TRBJ1-4,TGTGCCAGCCTTCTGGACAGAGGGCGGGAAAAACTGTTTTTT,CASLLDRGREKLFF
TRBV30,.,TRBJ1-6,TGTGCCTGGAGTGTAGGCGGGAATTCACCCCTCCACTTT,CAWSVGGNSPLHF
TRBV28,.,TRBJ2-3,TGTGCCATTTCGACATCCGCTCCAGATACGCAGTATTTT,CAISTSAPDTQYF
TRBV2,.,TRBJ2-7,TGTGCCAGCAGTGAGAACGGCTACGAGCAGTACTTC,CASSENGYEQYF
TRBV2,.,TRBJ1-5,TGTGCCAGCAGTGAAGACAGATTCTATAGCAATCAGCCCCAGCATTTT,CASSEDRFYSNQPQHF
TRBV7-8,.,TRBJ2-3,TGTGCCAGCAGCAACAGGGGAGGAGGCACAGATACGCAGTATTTT,CASSNRGGGTDTQYF
TRBV5-1,TRBD2,TRBJ2-3,TGCGCCAGCAGCTTGGGGCCCAGCGGGGGCACAGATACGCAGTATTTT,CASSLGPSGGTDTQYF
TRBV4-1,.,TRBJ2-2,TGCGCCAGCAGCCAAGATTACAGGATCAGGGGGGCCGGGGAGCTGTTTTTT,CASSQDYRIRGAGELFF
TRBV11-3,TRBD1,TRBJ2-7,TGTGCCAGCAGCCCCTGGACAGGGGCCTACGAGCAGTACTTC,CASSPWTGAYEQYF
TRBV9,.,TRBJ2-7,TGTGCCAGCAGCGTAGATGAACGAGTCATGGAGCAGTACTTC,CASSVDERVMEQYF
TRBV5-1,TRBD1,TRBJ2-5,TGCGCCAGCAGCTTGAACGGGCAGGGGGCCCAAGAGACCCAGTACTTC,CASSLNGQGAQETQYF